This T cell receptor beta chain was identified in a study of blood T cell repertoires in COVID-19. Method: immunoSEQ multiplex PCR; TCRdb's copy keeps in-frame clones and lacks some. Of 80,000 to 95,000 clones in the sample, about 85% were seen once. Germline V CDR1 and CDR2: MDHEN, SYDVKM. The CDR3 is 15 residues long. The V gene lost 6 bases and the J gene lost 3 bases, with 15 bases spanning the gap. The receptor was derived from a human donor in a cohort sampled during active COVID-19. Input material: peripheral blood. The chain has TRBV28 and TRBJ2-1; no clear D gene. The CDR3 protein is CASSPETSNYNEQFF. Written as DNA, the CDR3 is TGTGCCAGCAGCCCTGAGACATCGAACTACAATGAGCAGTTCTTC. The variable domain in full, completed from reference TRBV28 and TRBJ2-1, reads DVKVTQSSRYLVKRTGEKVFLECVQDMDHENMFWYRQDPGLGLRLIYFSYDVKMKEKGDIPEGYSVSREKKERFSLILESASTNQTSMYLCASSPETSNYNEQFFGPGTRLTVL.